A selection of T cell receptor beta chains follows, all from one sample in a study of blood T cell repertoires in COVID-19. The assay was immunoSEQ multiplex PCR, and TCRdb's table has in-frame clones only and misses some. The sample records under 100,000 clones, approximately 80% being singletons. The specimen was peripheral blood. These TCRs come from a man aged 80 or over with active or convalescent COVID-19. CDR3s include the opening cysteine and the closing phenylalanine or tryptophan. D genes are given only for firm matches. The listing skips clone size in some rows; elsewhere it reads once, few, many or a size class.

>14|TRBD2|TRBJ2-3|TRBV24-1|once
CATSDPLRGVAQYF
TGTGCCACCAGTGACCCCTTACGGGGGGTGGCGCAGTATTTT
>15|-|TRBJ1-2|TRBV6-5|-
CASCHTGAPGYGYTF
TGTGCCAGCTGCCATACAGGAGCGCCAGGATATGGCTACACCTTC
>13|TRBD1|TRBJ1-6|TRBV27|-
CASSQRQGSPLHF
TGTGCCAGCAGTCAAAGACAGGGATCACCCCTCCACTTT
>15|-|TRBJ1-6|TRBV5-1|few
CASSFGGRDNSPLHF
TGCGCCAGCAGCTTTGGGGGCCGGGATAATTCACCCCTCCACTTT
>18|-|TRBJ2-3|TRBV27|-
CASSSYSVRGRGTDTQYF
TGTGCCAGCAGTTCCTACTCCGTGAGGGGGAGGGGCACAGATACGCAGTATTTT
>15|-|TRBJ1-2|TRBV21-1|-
CASSRRDRGPYGYTF
TGTGCCAGCAGCAGACGGGACAGGGGGCCCTATGGCTACACCTTC
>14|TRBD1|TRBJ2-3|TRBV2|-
CASSEGSGGYTQYF
TGTGCCAGCAGTGAAGGCTCAGGGGGATATACGCAGTATTTT
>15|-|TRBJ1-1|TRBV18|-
CASSQGAQSNTEAFF
TGTGCCAGCTCCCAAGGCGCACAGTCGAACACTGAAGCTTTCTTT
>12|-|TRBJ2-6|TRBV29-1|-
CSGLTWANVLTF
TGCAGCGGGTTAACTTGGGCCAACGTCCTGACTTTC
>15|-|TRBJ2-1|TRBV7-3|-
CASSIRLEGYNEQFF
TGTGCCAGCAGCATAAGACTAGAGGGATACAATGAGCAGTTCTTC
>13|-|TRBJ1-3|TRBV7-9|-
CASSFAAGNTIYF
TGTGCCAGCAGCTTTGCAGCGGGAAACACCATATATTTT
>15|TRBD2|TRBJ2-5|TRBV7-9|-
CASSLGLAGRETQYF
TGTGCCAGCAGCTTAGGCCTAGCGGGGCGAGAGACCCAGTACTTC
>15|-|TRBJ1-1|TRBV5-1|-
CASSLASGGNTEAFF
TGCGCCAGCAGCTTGGCCAGCGGCGGCAACACTGAAGCTTTCTTT
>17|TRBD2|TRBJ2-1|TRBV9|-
CASSVALAGGIYNEQFF
TGTGCCAGCAGCGTAGCATTAGCGGGGGGAATCTACAATGAGCAGTTCTTC
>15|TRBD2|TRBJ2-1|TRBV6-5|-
CASSYSSSGGNEQFF
TGTGCCAGCAGTTACTCGAGTTCGGGGGGCAATGAGCAGTTCTTC
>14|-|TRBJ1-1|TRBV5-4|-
CASSTGQMNTEAFF
TGTGCCAGCAGCACGGGACAAATGAACACTGAAGCTTTCTTT
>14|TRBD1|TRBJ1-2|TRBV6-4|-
CASSESGTGYGYTF
TGTGCCAGCAGTGAATCCGGGACAGGATATGGCTACACCTTC
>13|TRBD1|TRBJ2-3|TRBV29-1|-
CSVGSRGPDTQYF
TGCAGCGTGGGATCCAGGGGGCCCGATACGCAGTATTTT
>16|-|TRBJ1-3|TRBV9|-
CASSVEVGDSGNTIYF
TGTGCCAGCAGCGTAGAGGTAGGGGATTCTGGAAACACCATATATTTT
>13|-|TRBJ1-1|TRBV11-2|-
CASSLDGELEAFF
TGTGCCAGCAGCTTAGATGGAGAGCTTGAAGCTTTCTTT
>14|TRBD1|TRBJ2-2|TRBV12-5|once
CASGKGQDTGELFF
TGTGCTAGTGGCAAGGGACAGGACACCGGGGAGCTGTTTTTT
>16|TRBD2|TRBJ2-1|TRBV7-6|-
CASSLATGLAGNEQFF
TGTGCCAGCAGCTTAGCAACGGGACTAGCGGGGAATGAGCAGTTCTTC
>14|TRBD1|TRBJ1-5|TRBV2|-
CASTGQGVGQPQHF
TGTGCCAGCACGGGACAGGGGGTCGGGCAGCCCCAGCATTTT
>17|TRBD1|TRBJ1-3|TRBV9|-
CASSVADRVWSGNTIYF
TGTGCCAGCAGCGTAGCGGACAGGGTCTGGTCCGGAAACACCATATATTTT
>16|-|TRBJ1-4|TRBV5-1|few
CASSVGGAGGREKLFF
TGCGCCAGCAGCGTTGGAGGGGCCGGCGGCAGAGAAAAACTGTTTTTT
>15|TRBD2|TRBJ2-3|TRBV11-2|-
CASSLRGGRSDTQYF
TGTGCCAGCAGCCTACGGGGGGGCAGGTCAGATACGCAGTATTTT
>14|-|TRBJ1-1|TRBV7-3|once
CASSLLAVNTEAFF
TGTGCCAGCAGCTTATTGGCGGTGAACACTGAAGCTTTCTTT
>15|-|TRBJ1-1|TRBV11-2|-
CASSLDPGLVTEAFF
TGTGCCAGCAGCTTAGATCCGGGGTTGGTCACTGAAGCTTTCTTT
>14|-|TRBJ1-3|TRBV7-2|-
CASSQDGAADTIYF
TGTGCCAGCAGCCAAGACGGTGCGGCGGACACCATATATTTT
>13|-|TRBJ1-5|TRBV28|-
CASTGGGNQPQHF
TGTGCCAGCACGGGGGGCGGCAATCAGCCCCAGCATTTT
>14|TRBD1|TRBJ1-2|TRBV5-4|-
CASSLRTGNYGYTF
TGTGCCAGCAGCCTTAGGACAGGGAACTATGGCTACACCTTC
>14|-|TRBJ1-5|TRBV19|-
CASSTSGFLQPQHF
TGTGCCAGTAGTACCTCAGGTTTTCTACAGCCCCAGCATTTT
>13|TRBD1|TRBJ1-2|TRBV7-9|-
CASIPDREYGYTF
TGTGCCAGCATCCCCGACAGGGAATATGGCTACACCTTC
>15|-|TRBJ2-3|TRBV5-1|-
CASSFIGDSSDTQYF
TGCGCCAGCAGCTTCATTGGAGATTCCTCAGATACGCAGTATTTT
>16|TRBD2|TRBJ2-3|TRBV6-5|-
CASSLLAGGNSDTQYF
TGTGCCAGCAGTTTACTAGCGGGGGGGAACTCAGATACGCAGTATTTT
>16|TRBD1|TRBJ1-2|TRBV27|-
CASSLRPTGYNYGYTF
TGTGCCAGCAGTTTACGTCCGACAGGGTATAACTATGGCTACACCTTC
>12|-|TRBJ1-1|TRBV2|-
CASQRGGTEAFF
TGTGCCAGCCAGAGAGGGGGCACTGAAGCTTTCTTT
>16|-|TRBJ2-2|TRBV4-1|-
CASSPGWGHGTGELFF
TGCGCCAGCAGTCCAGGGTGGGGGCACGGCACCGGGGAGCTGTTTTTT
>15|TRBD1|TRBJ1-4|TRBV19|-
CASSSIGQGAEKLFF
TGTGCCAGTAGTTCCATAGGACAGGGGGCTGAAAAACTGTTTTTT
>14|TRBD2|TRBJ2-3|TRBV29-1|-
CSVGSGGSADTQYF
TGCAGCGTTGGTAGCGGGGGGTCCGCAGATACGCAGTATTTT
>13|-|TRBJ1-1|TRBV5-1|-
CASSWAGDTEAFF
TGCGCCAGCAGCTGGGCGGGGGACACTGAAGCTTTCTTT
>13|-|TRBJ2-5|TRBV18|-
CASSPLDSQTQYF
TGTGCCAGCTCACCTCTAGACAGTCAGACCCAGTACTTC
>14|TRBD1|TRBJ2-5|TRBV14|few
CASSRNRGQETQYF
TGTGCCAGCAGCCGAAACAGGGGTCAAGAGACCCAGTACTTC
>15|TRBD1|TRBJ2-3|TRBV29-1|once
CSVELDRVKADTQYF
TGCAGCGTTGAACTTGACAGGGTGAAGGCAGATACGCAGTATTTT
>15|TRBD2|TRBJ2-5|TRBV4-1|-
CASSQEQRGWETQYF
TGCGCCAGCAGCCAAGAACAGCGGGGGTGGGAGACCCAGTACTTC
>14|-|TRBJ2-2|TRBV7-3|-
CASSLAVNTGELFF
TGTGCCAGCAGCTTAGCAGTGAACACCGGGGAGCTGTTTTTT
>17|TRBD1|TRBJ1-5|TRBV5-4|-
CASSSGNGQGINQPQHF
TGTGCCAGCAGCTCGGGAAACGGACAGGGCATCAATCAGCCCCAGCATTTT
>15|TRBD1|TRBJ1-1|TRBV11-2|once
CASSSQQGVGTEAFF
TGTGCCAGCAGCTCCCAACAGGGGGTAGGCACTGAAGCTTTCTTT
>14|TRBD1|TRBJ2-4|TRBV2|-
CASSIGQAQDIQYF
TGTGCCAGCAGTATAGGACAGGCCCAGGACATTCAGTACTTC
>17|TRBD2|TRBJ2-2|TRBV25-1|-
CASSDTGGSFWGGELFF
TGTGCCAGCAGTGACACGGGGGGATCCTTCTGGGGCGGGGAGCTGTTTTTT
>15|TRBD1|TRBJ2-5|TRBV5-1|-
CASSQRTGRGETQYF
TGCGCCAGCAGCCAAAGGACAGGAAGAGGGGAGACCCAGTACTTC